This T cell receptor beta chain stems from a study of CD8 T cells in Susac syndrome. Reverse transcription of about 0.5 to 1 ug RNA was carried out with random hexamers. TCRdb reanalysed the immunoSEQ multiplex PCR reads using MiXCR and keeps one entry per CDR3 protein. In the table there are fewer than 250,000 distinct CDR3 sequences, 90% to 95% of which are singletons. This clonotype was seen just once. The V end was cut by 1 base, the J end by 3 bases, with 13 bases between. Germline lookup yields CDR1 MGHRA and CDR2 YSYEKL. The CDR3 runs 16 residues. The sequenced sample was CD8+ T cells from PBMCs. This chain connects TRBV4-1 to TRBJ2-1, with unresolved D. This receptor was obtained from a human donor with multiple sclerosis. CDR3 sequence reads: CASSQGAHNSYNEQFF. The CDR3 DNA reads as TGCGCCAGCAGCCAAGGGGCACATAATAGCTACAATGAGCAGTTCTTC.